This paragraph reports one T cell receptor beta chain. This sample stems from a study of T cell responses to AZD1222 COVID-19 vaccine. Germline V lookup: CDR1 GTSNPN, CDR2 SVGIG (reference sequence). There are 15 residues in the CDR3. V lost 0 bases to trimming and J lost 3 bases, with 12 bases between them. Sequencing was performed with immunoSEQ multiplex PCR; in TCRdb, only in-frame clones are kept and a portion is missing. The top ten clones hold more than 12% of a sample with 150,000 or so clones, around 88% of them seen once. The chain recombines TRBV30 with TRBJ2-1; D gene unclear. The clonotype originates from an adult in good health. This specimen consisted of peripheral blood, obtained on day 0 of AZD1222 vaccination. CDR3 region: CAWSVRSPLYNEQFF. The CDR3 DNA is TGTGCCTGGAGTGTAAGGTCTCCGCTCTACAATGAGCAGTTCTTC.